What follows describes a single TCR beta chain. The antigen is unknown. Profiled with immunoSEQ multiplex PCR; TCRdb holds only in-frame clones, not every one. This table has some 190,000 clones, around 89% appearing once. This specimen comes from a study of T cell responses to AZD1222 COVID-19 vaccine. Study outcomes and limitations: Donors were largely white British and mainly female; clonal diversity was possibly underestimated. Seropositive status at baseline applied to only 6 or 7 AZD1222 recipients. Targets within unmutated variant regions were reportedly found for nearly half of spike-specific TCRs. Repertoires were collected only later (after the peak T cell response had occurred).

This CDR3 has 16 residues. The V segment lost 3 bases and the J segment 0 bases; nucleotides outside the gene matches: 1. Germline V gives CDR1 SEHNR, CDR2 FQNEAQ (reference sequence). The chain combines TRBV7-9 with TRBJ1-4; 10 bases line up with TRBD1. This TCR came from an adult in good health. The sample was peripheral blood, taken on day 0 of AZD1222 vaccination. The CDR3 nucleotides read TGTGCCAGCAGCTTCGGACAGGGGGCAACTAATGAAAAACTGTTTTTT. This codes for CASSFGQGATNEKLFF.